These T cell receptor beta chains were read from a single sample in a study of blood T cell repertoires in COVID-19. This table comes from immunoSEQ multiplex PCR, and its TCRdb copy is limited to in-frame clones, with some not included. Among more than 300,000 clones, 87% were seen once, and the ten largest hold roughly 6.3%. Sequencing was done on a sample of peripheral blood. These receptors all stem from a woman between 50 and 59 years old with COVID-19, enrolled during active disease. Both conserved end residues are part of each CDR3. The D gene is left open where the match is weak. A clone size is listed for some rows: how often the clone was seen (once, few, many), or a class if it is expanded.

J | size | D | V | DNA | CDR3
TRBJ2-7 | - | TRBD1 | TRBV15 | TGTGCCACCAGCAGAGAACGGCAGGGGGCCTACGAGCAGTACTTC | CATSRERQGAYEQYF
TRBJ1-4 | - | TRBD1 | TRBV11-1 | TGTGCCAGCAGCGCCGGGACAGGGGTTGAAAAACTGTTTTTT | CASSAGTGVEKLFF
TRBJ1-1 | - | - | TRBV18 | TGTGCCAGCTCACCACTGTCAGGTGAATGGAACACTGAAGCTTTCTTT | CASSPLSGEWNTEAFF
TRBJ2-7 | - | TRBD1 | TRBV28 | TGTGCCAGCAGTTCATTCTTCCGGGACAGGGCCTACGAGCAGTACTTC | CASSSFFRDRAYEQYF
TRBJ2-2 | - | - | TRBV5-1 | TGCGCCAGCAGGATCCCGGGCACCGGGGAGCTGTTTTTT | CASRIPGTGELFF
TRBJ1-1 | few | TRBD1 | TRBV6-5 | TGTGCCAGCACTCTAAAGGGGGCCAGCACTGAAGCTTTCTTT | CASTLKGASTEAFF
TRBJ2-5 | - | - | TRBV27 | TGTGCCAGCAGTTTATTTGGGGTCGGGATTCAAGAGACCCAGTACTTC | CASSLFGVGIQETQYF
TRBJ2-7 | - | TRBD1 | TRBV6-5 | TGTGCCACCGGGGACAGAGCCTACGAGCAGTACTTC | CATGDRAYEQYF
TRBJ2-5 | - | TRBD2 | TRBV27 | TGTGCCAGCACCCAAGGAGGGAGGGCCCAGGAGACCCAGTACTTC | CASTQGGRAQETQYF
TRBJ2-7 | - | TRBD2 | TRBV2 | TGTGCCAGCAGTGAAGGGACTAGTCGTTACGAGCAGTACTTC | CASSEGTSRYEQYF
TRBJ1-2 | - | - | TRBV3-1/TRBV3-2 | TGTGCCAGCAGCCAAACGGGGGTTGGCTACACCTTC | CASSQTGVGYTF
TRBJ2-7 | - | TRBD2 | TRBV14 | TGTGCCAGCAGCCACCAGGGACTAGCGACTGACGAGCAGTACTTC | CASSHQGLATDEQYF
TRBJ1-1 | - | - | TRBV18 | TGTGCCAGCTCACCACCCCAGGATCTCACTGGAGCTTTCTTT | CASSPPQDLTGAFF
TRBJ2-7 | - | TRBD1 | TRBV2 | TGTGCCAGCAGGGGAGGGGGACAGGGAACTTACTACGAGCAGTACTTC | CASRGGGQGTYYEQYF
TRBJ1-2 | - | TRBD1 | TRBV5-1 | TGCGCCAGCAGCCCCGCTACAACAGGGGATCGTGGCTACACCTTC | CASSPATTGDRGYTF
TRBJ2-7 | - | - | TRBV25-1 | TGTGCCAGCAGCCTAAATCCTACCTACGAGCAGTACTTC | CASSLNPTYEQYF
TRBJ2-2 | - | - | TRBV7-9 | TGTGCCAGCAGCCGATCCCGTCCGGGAGACACCGGGGAGCTGTTTTTT | CASSRSRPGDTGELFF
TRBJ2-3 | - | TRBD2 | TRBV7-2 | TGTGCCAGCAGCTTAGGACTAGCGGGAGCGTCAGATACGCAGTATTTT | CASSLGLAGASDTQYF
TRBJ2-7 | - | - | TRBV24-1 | TGTGCCACCAGTGAGGGAGGATACGAGCAGTACTTC | CATSEGGYEQYF
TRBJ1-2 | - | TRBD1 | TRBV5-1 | TGCGCCAGCAGCTCGCAGACAGGGGGCTATGGCTACACCTTC | CASSSQTGGYGYTF
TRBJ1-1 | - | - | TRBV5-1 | TGCGCCAGCAGCTCCGAGACTAGGGGGAACACTGAAGCTTTCTTT | CASSSETRGNTEAFF
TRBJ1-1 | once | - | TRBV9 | TGTGCCAGCAGCTTTGAGACAGGCAATTTGAACACTGAAGCTTTCTTT | CASSFETGNLNTEAFF
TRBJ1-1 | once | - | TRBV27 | TGTGCCAGCAGTCCCGGGACATCGAACACTGAAGCTTTCTTT | CASSPGTSNTEAFF
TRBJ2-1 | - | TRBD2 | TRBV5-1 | TGCGCCAGCAGCTCGACTAGCGGGAGTCTTTACAATGAGCAGTTCTTC | CASSSTSGSLYNEQFF
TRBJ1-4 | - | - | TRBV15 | TGTGCCACCAGCAGGGGGGACACGACGGCAACTAATGAAAAACTGTTTTTT | CATSRGDTTATNEKLFF
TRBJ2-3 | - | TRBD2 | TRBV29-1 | TGCAGCGCTCCCCGGAGGGCTAGCGGGAGTGCAGATACGCAGTATTTT | CSAPRRASGSADTQYF
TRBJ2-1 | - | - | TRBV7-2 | TGTGCCAGCAGCCTACTTCAGGGCTCCTACAATGAGCAGTTCTTC | CASSLLQGSYNEQFF
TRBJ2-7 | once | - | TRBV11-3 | TGTGCCAGCAGCCCGTGGTTACAGGGCCGGACCTACGAGCAGTACTTC | CASSPWLQGRTYEQYF
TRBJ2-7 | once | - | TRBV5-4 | TGTGCCAGCAGCTTAGGGGGTGGGGTAGCGCCGGCCTACGAGCAGTACTTC | CASSLGGGVAPAYEQYF
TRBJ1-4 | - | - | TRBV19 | TGTGCCAGTAGTATAAAGAGACAGAATGAAAAACTGTTTTTT | CASSIKRQNEKLFF
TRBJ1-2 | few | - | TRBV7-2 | TGTGCCAGCAGGACATCCGGGACATTGGGTGGCTACACCTTC | CASRTSGTLGGYTF
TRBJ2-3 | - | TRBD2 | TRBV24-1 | TGTGCCACCAGTGAACGGGGAGCGGGAGGAAAAGATACGCAGTATTTT | CATSERGAGGKDTQYF
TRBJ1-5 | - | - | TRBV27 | TGTGCCAGCAGCCCCCGGTGGTATAGCAATCAGCCCCAGCATTTT | CASSPRWYSNQPQHF
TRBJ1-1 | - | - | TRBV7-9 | TGTGCCAGCAGCCCCGGGGGAGGGCTGGAAGGGGCTTTCTTT | CASSPGGGLEGAFF
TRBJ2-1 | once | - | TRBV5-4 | TGTGCCAGCAGCTTGGTGGGTAGCGGCCTTTACAATGAGCAGTTCTTC | CASSLVGSGLYNEQFF
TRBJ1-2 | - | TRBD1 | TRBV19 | TGTGCCAGTACTACGGACAGGGCTGGCTATGGCTACACCTTC | CASTTDRAGYGYTF
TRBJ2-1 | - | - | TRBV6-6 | TGTGCCAGCAGTTCCGAAGAGCGCCTCTACAATGAGCAGTTCTTC | CASSSEERLYNEQFF
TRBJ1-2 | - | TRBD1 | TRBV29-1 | TGCAGCGTTGAAAGGGGACAGGGCTACTATGGCTACACCTTC | CSVERGQGYYGYTF
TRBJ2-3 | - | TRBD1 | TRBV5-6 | TGTGCCAGCAGCACCGGAGGACAGGGGTCAGATACGCAGTATTTT | CASSTGGQGSDTQYF
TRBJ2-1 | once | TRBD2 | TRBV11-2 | TGTGCCAGCAGCCCGGGGGGTTTCGGCCTCAGTGAGCAGTTCTTC | CASSPGGFGLSEQFF
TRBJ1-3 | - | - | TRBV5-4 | TGTGCCAGCAGCTGGCGGGGTGGAAACACCATATATTTT | CASSWRGGNTIYF
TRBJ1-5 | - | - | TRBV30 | TGTGCCTGGAGTCCAGATAGCAATCAGCCCCAGCATTTT | CAWSPDSNQPQHF
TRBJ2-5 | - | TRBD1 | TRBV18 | TGTGCCAGCTCACCACGGGTTGGGACAGGGGGCCAGGAGACCCAGTACTTC | CASSPRVGTGGQETQYF
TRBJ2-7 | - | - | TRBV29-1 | TGCAGCGCCTATCGGGATTGCCGATCCTACGAGCAGTACTTC | CSAYRDCRSYEQYF
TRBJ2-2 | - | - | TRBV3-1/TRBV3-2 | TGTGCCAGCAGCCAGGGAAGGGGATGGGGCACCGGGGAGCTGTTTTTT | CASSQGRGWGTGELFF
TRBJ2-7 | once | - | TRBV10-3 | TGTGCCATCAGGGACAGAACTGCGTTCTACGAGCAGTACTTC | CAIRDRTAFYEQYF
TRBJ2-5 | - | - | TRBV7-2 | TGTGCCAGCAGCCCCCGAGTTGTAGAGACCCAGTACTTC | CASSPRVVETQYF
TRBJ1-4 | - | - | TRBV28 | TGTGCCAGTCTGGGGGCCTCCGGGAATGAAAAACTGTTTTTT | CASLGASGNEKLFF
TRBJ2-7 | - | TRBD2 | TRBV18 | TGTGCCAGCTCACCGGGACTAGCGGGAGAGTACGAGCAGTACTTC | CASSPGLAGEYEQYF
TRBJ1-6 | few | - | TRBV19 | TGTGCCAGTAGTATAGTTGCGGGATCACCCCTCCACTTT | CASSIVAGSPLHF
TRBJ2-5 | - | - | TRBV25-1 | TGTGCCAGCAGTGACCCTACCAGGATGGAGACCCAGTACTTC | CASSDPTRMETQYF
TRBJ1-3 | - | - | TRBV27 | TGTGCCAGCAGTTTATTGCCCCCGACAGTTAACTACGGGAACACCATATATTTT | CASSLLPPTVNYGNTIYF
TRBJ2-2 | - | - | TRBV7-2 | TGTGCCAGCAGCTTAAGGCCCTTTTCGGAGAGGAAGCACACCGGGGAGCTGTTTTTT | CASSLRPFSERKHTGELFF
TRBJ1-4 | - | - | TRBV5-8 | TGTGCCAGCAGCCCGGGGCGGGATACGAGCGGTGAAAAACTGTTTTTT | CASSPGRDTSGEKLFF